The clone carrying this T cell receptor (beta chain) has only one observation. This sample was included in a study of blood T cell repertoires in COVID-19. Germline CDR1 is MNHEY and CDR2 is SVGAGI. The CDR3 is 15 amino acids. Trimming removed 1 base from V and 2 bases from J, with 11 bases in between. Sequencing used immunoSEQ multiplex PCR; TCRdb keeps in-frame clones, though not all of them. The sample has more than 350,000 clones; 88% are singletons. Sequencing used PBMCs or T cells enriched from blood (not recorded which). The J gene is TRBJ1-1, the V gene TRBV6-5, with D hard to call. The sequence was obtained from a woman aged 18-29 years who had been exposed to COVID-19. CDR3 loop: CASSYYHTRNTEAFF. CDR3 nucleotides: TGTGCCAGCAGTTACTATCATACACGAAACACTGAAGCTTTCTTT.